The 25 T cell receptor beta chains below all came from one sample that was sequenced in a study of beta chain features in type 1 diabetes. Study-wide results and limits: Significant though moderate, a shortening of TCRB CDR3s appeared in all four CD4+ subsets of Type 1 diabetes patients.

Every isolated RNA sample was fully reverse transcribed, so sequencing captured expressed TCRB transcripts. Assay: immunoSEQ multiplex PCR; the TCRdb copy retains only in-frame clones and omits some. The sample consists of roughly 700,000 clones, around an eighth of them appearing once. Their antigens are not known. The sample comprised naive CD4+ T cells from blood. All receptors come from a man aged 18 to 30 with type 1 diabetes.

The chain has TRBV6-5 and TRBJ1-5; the match to TRBD1 covers 9 bases. Germline CDR1 is MNHEY and CDR2 is SVGAGI. This CDR3 is 15 amino acids long. V dropped 4 bases and J dropped 5; count of bases not matched to a gene: 6. CDR3 loop: CASSSLGQGYQPQHF. CDR3 nucleotides: TGTGCCAGCAGTTCTCTGGGACAGGGTTATCAGCCCCAGCATTTT.

The genes are TRBV4-1 and TRBJ1-1; D gene unclear. The CDR3 consists of 15 residues. CDR1 and CDR2 from the germline V gene are MGHRA and YSYEKL. V was pared by 4 bases and J by 4 bases, with 16 bases between. DNA for the CDR3: TGCGCCAGCAGCCCCTCTGGATCGGCGGGCACTGAAGCTTTCTTT. Its translation is CASSPSGSAGTEAFF.

This clone was recorded a few times. The chain is built from TRBV7-9 and TRBJ1-1; D is unclear. The CDR3 covers 13 residues. Trimming removed 0 bases at V and 4 bases at J, with 6 bases between. CDR1 is SEHNR and CDR2 is FQNEAQ in the germline V gene (reference sequence). The CDR3, as DNA: TGTGCCAGCAGCTTAGCTTGGGGCACTGAAGCTTTCTTT. Translating gives CASSLAWGTEAFF.

V is TRBV6-5 and J is TRBJ1-2; no clear D gene. V was trimmed by 6 bases and J by 7 bases, leaving 18 bases between them. Germline V gene data show CDR1 as MNHEY and CDR2 as SVGAGI. The CDR3 is made up of 14 amino acids. CDR3 region: CASSPGMGAGGYTF. In DNA form, the CDR3 reads TGTGCCAGCAGCCCCGGGATGGGAGCTGGTGGCTACACCTTC.

The CDR3 protein is CAISESRDSPYEQYF. The CDR3 nucleotides read TGTGCCATCAGTGAGTCCCGGGACAGCCCCTACGAGCAGTACTTC. The gene calls are TRBV10-3 and TRBJ2-7; 7 bases agree with TRBD1. Germline CDR1 ENHRY, CDR2 SYGVKD. The J segment lost 2 bases and the V segment lost 0 bases, leaving 4 bases of the junction unmatched. The CDR3 has 15 amino acids.

The chain couples TRBV10-3 to TRBJ1-6; unclear D gene. The V gene's germline CDR1 is ENHRY and CDR2 SYGVKD. This CDR3 has 12 amino acids. V was clipped by 11 bases and J by 11 bases, with 16 bases between them. CDR3 DNA sequence: TGTGCCGCCAGTGGGGAGGGAACACCCCTCCACTTT. Encoded protein: CAASGEGTPLHF.

CDR3 sequence reads: CASSHVKQGVNFGYTF. The DNA of the CDR3 is TGTGCCAGCAGTCATGTCAAACAGGGGGTAAATTTTGGCTACACCTTC. The J gene is TRBJ1-2, the V gene TRBV27; 8 bases are a match to TRBD1. V lost 5 bases to trimming and J lost 7 bases; unmatched junction nucleotides: 15. The V gene's germline CDR1 is MNHEY and CDR2 SMNVEV (reference sequence). The CDR3 covers 16 residues.

The rearrangement links TRBV28 to TRBJ1-6; TRBD1 might be the D (6 bases). This CDR3 has 13 residues. V lost 5 bases and J lost 10, with 12 bases in between. CDR1 and CDR2 (germline): MDHEN, SYDVKM. This CDR3 is CASSPGGGSPLHF. The CDR3 nucleotides are TGTGCCAGCAGTCCGGGAGGGGGATCACCCCTCCACTTT.

This clone was seen only a few times. V usage is TRBV9 and J usage is TRBJ1-1; D unclear. Germline V lookup: CDR1 SGDLS, CDR2 YYNGEE. Trimming cost V 3 bases and J 6 bases, with 9 bases left between them. The CDR3 totals 12 residues. The CDR3 protein is CASSAQVSEAFF. CDR3 DNA: TGTGCCAGCAGCGCCCAAGTATCTGAAGCTTTCTTT.

In its sample, this clone was seen a few times. The rearrangement links TRBV15 to TRBJ2-7, with no clear D. This CDR3 has 13 residues. V was cut by 0 bases and J by 2 bases, with 5 bases left in between. Germline V gene lookup returns CDR1 LNHNV and CDR2 YYDKDF (reference sequence). The chain's CDR3 is CATSRDQAYEQYF. The CDR3, as DNA: TGTGCCACCAGCAGAGATCAAGCCTACGAGCAGTACTTC.

The V gene is TRBV6-1, the J gene TRBJ1-2; D possibly corresponds to TRBD1 (6 bases). Looked up from germline, CDR1 is MNHNS and CDR2 is SASEGT. The CDR3 loop spans 13 amino acids. Trimming removed 6 bases from V and 5 bases from J, with 13 bases in between. CDR3 coding DNA: TGTGCCAGCAGGGACAGCGAGTTTTATGGCTACACCTTC. It encodes CASRDSEFYGYTF.

This clone was picked up a small number of times. The chain joins TRBV7-2 to TRBJ2-3; tentative D call: TRBD1 (6 bases). CDR3 length: 15 amino acids. V lost 5 bases and J 5 bases, leaving 17 bases between the germline ends. In germline, CDR1 is SGHTA, CDR2 FQGNSA. CDR3 in DNA: TGTGCCAGCAGCCGATTAGCAGGGGAAGAAGATACGCAGTATTTT. Protein sequence: CASSRLAGEEDTQYF. The full variable domain, completed using reference TRBV7-2 and TRBJ2-3, is GAGVSQSPSNKVTEKGKDVELRCDPISGHTALYWYRQSLGQGLEFLIYFQGNSAPDKSGLPSDRFSAERTGGSVSTLTIQRTQQEDSAVYLCASSRLAGEEDTQYFGPGTRLTVL.

The V call is TRBV28, the J call TRBJ1-6; weak D call: TRBD1 (5 bases). Germline V gives CDR1 MDHEN, CDR2 SYDVKM. This CDR3 region has 17 residues. The germline V and J ends were trimmed by 3 bases and 7 bases, with 19 bases remaining between them. CDR3 sequence reads: CASSLSYGGGGNSPLHF. In nucleotides, the CDR3 is TGTGCCAGCAGTTTGTCCTACGGTGGGGGAGGGAATTCACCCCTCCACTTT.

This clone occurred a few times. V is TRBV5-1 and J is TRBJ2-5; D call uncertain. CDR3 length: 14 amino acids. V lost 0 bases and J 4 bases, leaving 10 bases between the germline ends. Germline V gives CDR1 SGHRS, CDR2 YFSETQ. For the CDR3, the DNA is TGCGCCAGCAGCTTGGAAAGGGTTGGAGAGACCCAGTACTTC. Its translation: CASSLERVGETQYF.

This chain links TRBV28 with TRBJ2-7; D might be TRBD2 (5 bases). The length of the CDR3 is 13 residues. Germline lookup yields CDR1 MDHEN and CDR2 SYDVKM. Trimming removed 7 bases from V and 1 base from J, with 11 bases in between. CDR3 region: CASKGSASYEQYF. DNA for the CDR3: TGTGCCAGCAAAGGGAGCGCTTCCTACGAGCAGTACTTC.

The gene calls are TRBV13 and TRBJ2-3; 14 bases are shared with TRBD2. The CDR3 covers 18 residues. Germline trimming cut 5 bases from V and 5 bases from J; bases unmatched to any gene: 12. The germline V gene encodes CDR1 PRHDT and CDR2 FYEKMQ (reference sequence). The CDR3 sequence is CASSPRLTSGGVRDTQYF. In DNA, the CDR3 is TGTGCCAGCAGCCCACGCCTGACTAGCGGGGGGGTTCGAGATACGCAGTATTTT.

The rearrangement links TRBV4-1 to TRBJ1-5; 7 bases map to TRBD1. Trimming removed 3 bases from V and 0 bases from J; junction bases left unmatched: 17. This CDR3 has 20 amino acids. CDR1 is MGHRA, CDR2 YSYEKL, per germline. CDR3 DNA: TGCGCCAGCAGCCATCTCGTTCTGAGGACAGGTTTTTCTAGCAATCAGCCCCAGCATTTT. Amino acid sequence: CASSHLVLRTGFSSNQPQHF.

The chain has TRBV15 and TRBJ2-1; D perhaps matches TRBD1 (5 bases). The CDR3 runs to 14 residues. Germline CDR1 and CDR2: LNHNV and YYDKDF (reference sequence). V shed 0 bases and J shed 4 bases, with 7 bases lying between them. DNA of the CDR3: TGTGCCACCAGCAGAGATCAGGGTTACAATGAGCAGTTCTTC. Amino acids: CATSRDQGYNEQFF.

Only a few counts were recorded for this clone. The rearrangement links TRBV15 to TRBJ2-5; D gene uncertain. Germline loops: CDR1 LNHNV, CDR2 YYDKDF (reference sequence). The V end lost 1 base, the J end lost 5 bases, and 8 bases lay between the germline ends. CDR3 size: 13 residues. The CDR3 here is CATSRGGEETQYF. CDR3 DNA sequence: TGTGCCACCAGCAGAGGGGGTGAGGAGACCCAGTACTTC.

This clone was counted only a few times. The CDR3 DNA sequence: TGTGCCAGCAGCTTGGAGGATCGAACCTCTGGGGCCAACGTCCTGACTTTC. Protein sequence: CASSLEDRTSGANVLTF. The V and J genes are TRBV5-4 and TRBJ2-6; the D is unclear. The germline V and J ends were trimmed by 0 bases and 0 bases, with 10 bases remaining between them. Germline V gene sequence: CDR1 SGHNT, CDR2 YYREEE (reference sequence). This CDR3 has 17 amino acids.

The V and J genes are TRBV7-9 and TRBJ1-2; maybe TRBD1 (5 bases). The CDR3 loop spans 14 amino acids. Germline-derived CDR1 and CDR2 are SEHNR and FQNEAQ (reference sequence). Trimming cost V 4 bases and J 1 base, with 10 bases left between them. CDR3 DNA: TGTGCCAGCAGCTGGGGCCAGGTTAACTATGGCTACACCTTC. It encodes CASSWGQVNYGYTF.

The chain combines TRBV10-3 with TRBJ1-2; D might be TRBD1 (5 bases). Germline V lookup: CDR1 ENHRY, CDR2 SYGVKD. V lost 0 bases, J lost 3 bases, and 14 bases lay in between. This CDR3 is built from 16 residues. The CDR3 protein is CAISESSRDGDYGYTF. The CDR3 nucleotides are TGTGCCATCAGTGAGTCGAGCAGGGACGGAGACTATGGCTACACCTTC.

The chain joins TRBV6-5 to TRBJ2-3; D perhaps matches TRBD1 (6 bases). Between the trimmed V and J ends, which lost 4 bases and 8 bases, there was a span of 10 bases. In germline, CDR1 is MNHEY, CDR2 SVGAGI. This CDR3 has 12 amino acids. As DNA, the CDR3 is TGTGCCAGCAGTTTACTAGGGGGTACGCAGTATTTT. Residues: CASSLLGGTQYF.

The chain is built from TRBV6-5 and TRBJ2-5; D gene unclear. Germline-derived CDR1 and CDR2 are MNHEY and SVGAGI. This CDR3 spans 14 amino acids. V lost 5 bases to trimming and J lost 5 bases, with 15 bases between them. The CDR3 reads CASSDGYAVETQYF. The CDR3 DNA sequence: TGTGCCAGCAGTGACGGGTACGCGGTTGAGACCCAGTACTTC.

The rearrangement links TRBV28 to TRBJ1-1; D ambiguous. There are 12 residues in the CDR3. Per the germline V gene, CDR1 is MDHEN and CDR2 is SYDVKM. Trimming removed 6 bases from V and 1 base from J, with 6 bases in between. In DNA, the CDR3 is TGTGCCAGCAGACCAGAGAACACTGAAGCTTTCTTT. This gives the protein CASRPENTEAFF.